These 3 T cell receptor beta chains originate from one sample sequenced in a study of post-analysis software for immune sequencing data (dated by TCRdb to 2015 to 2017). No cognate antigen is known for these TCRs. Results and caveats for the whole study, not just this receptor: Several TRBV segments, including TRBV5-6, TRBV5-1 and TRBV20-1, were significantly more frequent in patients than controls.

Preparation of the library involved PCR. Sequencing took place on an Illumina HiSeq 2500. To reduce PCR and sequencing biases, unique molecular identifiers were incorporated into the TCR beta cDNA libraries. TCRdb itself trimmed the public reads at Q25 with fastp, ran MiXCR and retained productive beta chains. Rows with a matching CDR3 protein are joined into one entry that keeps the most common DNA and genes. This sample has 650,000 to 850,000 distinct CDR3 sequences in its table, and about 53% of those were observed once. The leading ten clones occupy around 4.5% of the sample. Sequencing was carried out using blood. These TCRs come from a girl aged 10 to 17 with multiple sclerosis.

The chain employs TRBV7-2 and TRBJ2-1; no firm D call. V lost 7 bases and J lost 2, with 15 bases in between. This CDR3 spans 15 amino acids. CDR1 is SGHTA, CDR2 FQGNSA, per germline. CDR3 protein: CASTKEPSTYNEQFF. CDR3 coding DNA: TGTGCCAGCACCAAAGAACCGTCTACCTACAATGAGCAGTTCTTC.

The rearrangement links TRBV5-4 to TRBJ2-5, with TRBD1 identical over 7 bases. After removal of 4 bases from V and 4 bases from J, the junction contained 7 bases not matched to a gene. This CDR3 spans 14 amino acids. Germline lookup yields CDR1 SGHNT and CDR2 YYREEE (reference sequence). The CDR3 spells CASSPPGTAETQYF. CDR3 in DNA: TGTGCCAGCAGCCCCCCCGGGACAGCAGAGACCCAGTACTTC.

The V and J genes are TRBV5-1 and TRBJ2-7, with 7 bases aligning to TRBD1. V gave up 4 bases and J gave up 0 bases; unmatched junction bases: 7. The CDR3 is 15 residues long. Germline values: CDR1 SGHRS, CDR2 YFSETQ. The CDR3 DNA reads as TGCGCCAGCAGCCTGTGGGGGACAGACTCCTACGAGCAGTACTTC. This encodes CASSLWGTDSYEQYF. The full variable domain, completed using reference TRBV5-1 and TRBJ2-7, is KAGVTQTPRYLIKTRGQQVTLSCSPISGHRSVSWYQQTPGQGLQFLFEYFSETQRNKGNFPGRFSGRQFSNSRSEMNVSTLELGDSALYLCASSLWGTDSYEQYFGPGTRLTVT.